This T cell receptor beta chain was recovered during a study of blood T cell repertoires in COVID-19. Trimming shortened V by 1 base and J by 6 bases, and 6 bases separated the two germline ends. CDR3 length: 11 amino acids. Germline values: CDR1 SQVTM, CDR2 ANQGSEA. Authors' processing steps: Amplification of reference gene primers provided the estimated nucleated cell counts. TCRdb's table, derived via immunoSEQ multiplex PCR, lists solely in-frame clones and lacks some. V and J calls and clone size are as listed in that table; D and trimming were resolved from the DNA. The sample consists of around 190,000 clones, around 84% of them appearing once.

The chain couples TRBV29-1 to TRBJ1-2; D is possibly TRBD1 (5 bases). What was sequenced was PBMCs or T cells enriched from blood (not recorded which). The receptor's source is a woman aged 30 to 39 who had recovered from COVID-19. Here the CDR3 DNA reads TGCAGCGTTGAAGGGGGGGATGGCTACACCTTC. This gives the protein CSVEGGDGYTF.